This entry describes one TCR beta chain. The antigen is undetermined. Per the germline V gene, CDR1 is SGHTA and CDR2 is FQGNSA. The CDR3 runs to 16 residues. The trim removed 5 bases at V and 6 bases at J, leaving 12 bases unmatched. The study ran its PCR with 60 Vbeta and 13 Jbeta primers. Only in-frame clones appear in the TCRdb table, and some are missing; sequencing was by immunoSEQ multiplex PCR. The profile shows 150,000 or so clones, around 70% of them singletons. This entry comes from a study of cytomegalovirus exposure and HLA in healthy donors. Looking at the study overall: Among the 398 genotyped donors, 70% to 90% were placed in the Caucasian-associated ancestry cluster. Study-level findings and limits: In a later analysis, TCR beta V- and J-gene trimming showed a link to a missense DCLRE1C variant. Among immune exposure information, only CMV serostatus was available. Most TCR sequences were rare, but some public TCRs occurred in many donors.

This sequence joins TRBV7-2 and TRBJ2-2; TRBD1 agrees at 7 bases. This clonotype was sampled from a man aged 25 to 40 in good health and CMV-seronegative. Sequenced sample: PBMCs. CDR3 coding DNA: TGTGCCAGCAGCACGAATAGACAGGGAGCCTCCGGGGAGCTGTTTTTT. It specifies CASSTNRQGASGELFF.